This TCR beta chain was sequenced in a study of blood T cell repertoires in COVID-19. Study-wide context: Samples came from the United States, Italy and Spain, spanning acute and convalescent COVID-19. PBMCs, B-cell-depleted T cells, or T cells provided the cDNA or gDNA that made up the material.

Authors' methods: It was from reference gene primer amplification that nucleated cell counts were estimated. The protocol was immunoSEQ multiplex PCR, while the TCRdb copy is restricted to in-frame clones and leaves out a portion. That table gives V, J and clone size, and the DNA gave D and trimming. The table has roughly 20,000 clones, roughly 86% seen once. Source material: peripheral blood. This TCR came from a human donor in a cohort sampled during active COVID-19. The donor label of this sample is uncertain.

The CDR3: CASSYKREGSYEQYF. The DNA for the CDR3 is TGTGCCAGCAGTTACAAGCGGGAGGGCTCCTACGAGCAGTACTTC. The chain combines TRBV27 with TRBJ2-7, with TRBD2 identical over 10 bases. The CDR3 loop spans 15 amino acids. Germline V gene lookup returns CDR1 MNHEY and CDR2 SMNVEV (reference sequence). With 4 bases clipped from V and 0 bases from J, the junction kept 3 bases outside the gene matches.